One and the same sample provided the 16 T cell receptor beta chains below, sequenced in a study. TCRdb ran MiXCR on the RT-PCR reads and lists one entry per CDR3 protein. The data hold fewer than 800,000 distinct CDR3 sequences, with 12% to 15% observed a single time. Sample: memory CD4+ T cells from blood. These receptor sequences come from a female donor in good health, serving as a healthy control.

A word on this clonotype: With a much larger clone just one base away, this may be a read error. The V call is TRBV9, the J call TRBJ2-1; D gene unclear. The CDR3 contains 18 residues. CDR1 is SGDLS and CDR2 is YYNGEE in the germline V gene. The V gene lost 0 bases and the J gene lost 0 bases, with 16 bases spanning the gap. The CDR3 loop reads CASSVDMKRDSSYNEQFF. The CDR3 region has the DNA TGTGCCAGCAGCGTAGACATGAAGCGCGATAGCTCCTACAATGAGCAGTTCTTC.

This clonotype appeared many times. This sequence joins TRBV29-1 and TRBJ2-3; tentatively, D is TRBD1 (6 bases). V shed 4 bases and J shed 6 bases, with 14 bases lying between them. Per the germline V gene, CDR1 is SQVTM and CDR2 is ANQGSEA. The CDR3 loop spans 13 amino acids. CDR3 sequence: CSVGTDSWDTQYF. In DNA form, the CDR3 reads TGCAGCGTTGGGACAGACAGTTGGGATACGCAGTATTTT.

This clonotype was seen repeatedly, ten times or more. The rearrangement links TRBV20-1 to TRBJ2-7; 11 positions agree with TRBD2. The J segment lost 2 bases and the V segment lost 8 bases, leaving 8 bases of the junction unmatched. Looked up from germline, CDR1 is DFQATT and CDR2 is SNEGSKA (reference sequence). This CDR3 is built from 14 residues. CDR3 in amino acids: CSSGGTSGPYEQYF. Written as DNA, the CDR3 is TGCAGTTCAGGGGGGACTAGCGGACCCTACGAGCAGTACTTC.

This clonotype was counted between two and nine times. The chain recombines TRBV20-1 with TRBJ2-1; TRBD2 matches at 11 bases. This CDR3 is 19 amino acids long. The V gene end was trimmed by 3 bases and the J gene end by 0 bases; junction bases not matched to a gene: 13. Germline V gene sequence: CDR1 DFQATT, CDR2 SNEGSKA (reference sequence). The CDR3 protein is CSASGSSGGPQSSYNEQFF. Here the CDR3 DNA reads TGCAGTGCTAGTGGTTCTAGCGGGGGGCCCCAAAGCTCCTACAATGAGCAGTTCTTC.

Many counts were recorded for this clonotype. The chain employs TRBV5-4 and TRBJ2-1; 7 nucleotides align to TRBD2. This CDR3 contains 15 residues. The J segment lost 7 bases and the V segment lost 4 bases, leaving 11 bases of the junction unmatched. Looked up from germline, CDR1 is SGHNT and CDR2 is YYREEE (reference sequence). The CDR3 bases are TGTGCCAGCAGCCGTTCTAGCGGATTCTATAATGAGCAGTTCTTC. Its translation is CASSRSSGFYNEQFF.

V gene TRBV24-1 combines with J gene TRBJ2-1; D is undetermined. CDR1 is KGHDR, CDR2 SFDVKD, per germline. V gave up 12 bases and J gave up 0 bases, with 17 bases separating them. The CDR3 has 15 amino acids. CDR3 sequence reads: CASHYSGTSYNEQFF. The CDR3, as DNA: TGTGCCTCCCATTATTCAGGTACCTCCTACAATGAGCAGTTCTTC.

In its sample, this clonotype was seen many times. The DNA for the CDR3 is TGTGCCAGCAGGACTAGCGTTAGTGAGGAGCAGTTCTTC. Protein sequence: CASRTSVSEEQFF. The rearrangement joins TRBV3-1 to TRBJ2-1, with 8 bases identical to TRBD2. This CDR3 has 13 amino acids. The germline V gene has CDR1 LGHDT and CDR2 YNNKEL (reference sequence). After removal of 6 bases from V and 10 bases from J, the junction contained 8 bases not matched to a gene.

J is TRBJ1-1 and V is TRBV20-1; D unresolved. The CDR3 is 12 residues long. CDR1 is DFQATT, CDR2 SNEGSKA, per germline (reference sequence). Trimming took 6 bases from V and 3 from J, leaving 11 bases between them. The CDR3 is CSARTYDTEAFF. Written as DNA, the CDR3 is TGCAGTGCCAGGACGTATGACACTGAAGCTTTCTTT.

V gene TRBV5-4 combines with J gene TRBJ1-1; D is perhaps TRBD1 (5 bases). V dropped 0 bases and J dropped 9 bases, with 9 bases sitting between them. Germline V lookup: CDR1 SGHNT, CDR2 YYREEE (reference sequence). CDR3 length equals 12 residues. The CDR3 region is CASSLARQKAFF. The CDR3, as DNA: TGTGCCAGCAGCTTGGCCAGACAGAAAGCTTTCTTT.

The gene calls are TRBV3-1 and TRBJ2-7, with D maybe TRBD1 (6 bases). The CDR3 covers 14 residues. CDR1 and CDR2 (germline): LGHDT, YNNKEL (reference sequence). Trimming shortened V by 4 bases and J by 0 bases, and 10 bases separated the two germline ends. This chain's CDR3 is CASSRDTSSYEQYF. The CDR3 region has the DNA TGTGCCAGCAGCCGGGACACCTCCTCCTACGAGCAGTACTTC.

This clonotype appeared a few times. The chain combines TRBV7-3 with TRBJ1-2; 9 nucleotides align to TRBD1. The CDR3 is 17 residues long. Trimming removed 4 bases from V and 4 bases from J; junction bases left unmatched: 13. Germline V CDR1 and CDR2: SGHTA, FQGTGA. CDR3 in amino acids: CASSSPPGQGVGYGYTF. In DNA, the CDR3 is TGTGCCAGCAGCTCCCCCCCGGGACAGGGAGTGGGCTATGGCTACACCTTC.

CDR3 sequence reads: CASSGQGGENIQYF. CDR3 DNA sequence: TGCGCCAGCAGCGGACAGGGAGGGGAAAACATTCAGTACTTC. V gene TRBV5-1 combines with J gene TRBJ2-4; D is perhaps TRBD1 (8 bases). CDR3 length equals 14 residues. V lost 4 bases and J 5 bases, leaving 13 bases between the germline ends. Germline V lookup: CDR1 SGHRS, CDR2 YFSETQ.

This clonotype has a count of ten or more. This sequence joins TRBV5-1 and TRBJ1-3; TRBD1 might be the D (6 bases). This CDR3 is 16 amino acids long. Germline CDR1 and CDR2: SGHRS and YFSETQ. The V and J ends lost 4 bases and 6 bases respectively, with 20 bases between them. Here the CDR3 DNA reads TGCGCCAGCAGCGACGGGGGAACAGGGCCGGCAAACACCATATATTTT. It yields the protein CASSDGGTGPANTIYF.

V usage is TRBV20-1 and J usage is TRBJ1-1; D might be TRBD1 (6 bases). The CDR3 is made up of 13 amino acids. V shed 7 bases and J shed 1 base, with 13 bases lying between them. From germline, CDR1 is DFQATT and CDR2 SNEGSKA (reference sequence). In DNA, the CDR3 is TGCAGTGGCATACAGGGAGGGAACACTGAAGCTTTCTTT. This codes for CSGIQGGNTEAFF.

This clonotype was observed a handful of times. CDR3 DNA: TGTGCCACCAGTGATTTGCCGGGCAGGGGAACCCTCAATGAGCAGTTCTTC. Translating it yields CATSDLPGRGTLNEQFF. The chain joins TRBV24-1 to TRBJ2-1; possibly TRBD1 for D (6 bases). The CDR3 has 17 amino acids. Trimming took 0 bases from V and 6 from J, leaving 17 bases between them. CDR1 and CDR2 (germline): KGHDR, SFDVKD.

This clonotype was counted ten times or more. This chain joins TRBV24-1 and TRBJ1-2, with D possibly TRBD1 on 5 matching bases. Germline lookup yields CDR1 KGHDR and CDR2 SFDVKD. The CDR3 runs 14 residues. The V end lost 5 bases, the J end lost 2 bases, and 11 bases lay between the germline ends. The CDR3 region has the DNA TGTGCCACCAGTGCCTTCGACAGAAACTATGGCTACACCTTC. Translation: CATSAFDRNYGYTF.